The next 22 T cell receptor beta chains were all read from a single sample in a study of blood T cell repertoires in COVID-19 (dated by TCRdb to about 2020). The receptor library was made with the immunoSEQ multiplex PCR assay. The source is immuneACCESS, and TCRdb retained only in-frame sequences with V and J called. Part of the clones is not carried over; for the studies checked, unresolved V genes explain less than half of this, and the remainder is unexplained. In this sample the table shows over 150,000 clones, about 86% of which occur a single time. The ten largest clones take up roughly 7% of the sample. Material for sequencing was peripheral blood. The receptors derive from a man aged 50-60 years with active or convalescent COVID-19.

This clone was counted only a few times. The V and J genes are TRBV19 and TRBJ2-7, with a tentative D call TRBD1 (5 bases). Per the germline V gene, CDR1 is LNHDA and CDR2 is SQIVND (reference sequence). The CDR3 runs 13 residues. V was clipped by 5 bases and J by 0 bases, with 8 bases between them. The CDR3 sequence: CASSAGFSYEQYF. In nucleotides, the CDR3 is TGTGCCAGTAGTGCAGGGTTCTCCTACGAGCAGTACTTC.

The chain links TRBV5-4 to TRBJ2-5; 11 bases are shared with TRBD2. This CDR3 comprises 16 residues. V shed 4 bases and J 4 bases; nucleotides not matched to a gene: 9. Germline assignment: CDR1 SGHNT and CDR2 YYREEE (reference sequence). The CDR3 DNA reads TGTGCCAGCAGCCCAGGGACTAGCGGTCCGGGAGAGACCCAGTACTTC. Translation gives CASSPGTSGPGETQYF.

This chain joins TRBV4-1 and TRBJ1-1, with TRBD1 as a possible D gene (5 bases). The CDR3 runs 13 residues. V was trimmed by 5 bases and J by 1 base, leaving 8 bases between them. Looked up from germline, CDR1 is MGHRA and CDR2 is YSYEKL. The CDR3 DNA reads TGCGCCAGCAGCTCCGGACAGAACACTGAAGCTTTCTTT. Translation: CASSSGQNTEAFF.

The chain has TRBV2 and TRBJ1-6; 7 bases fit TRBD1. From germline, CDR1 is SNHLY and CDR2 FYNNEI. V lost 0 bases to trimming and J lost 7 bases; unmatched junction nucleotides: 0. The CDR3 sequence is 14 residues long. This chain's CDR3 is CASSEARGNSPLHF. CDR3 coding DNA: TGTGCCAGCAGTGAAGCCAGGGGGAATTCACCCCTCCACTTT. Full variable domain (outside the CDR3, taken from reference TRBV2 and TRBJ1-6): EPEVTQTPSHQVTQMGQEVILRCVPISNHLYFYWYRQILGQKVEFLVSFYNNEISEKSEIFDDQFSVERPDGSNFTLKIRSTKLEDSAMYFCASSEARGNSPLHFGNGTRLTVT.

V gene TRBV24-1 combines with J gene TRBJ2-1; maybe TRBD2 (6 bases). Deletions cut 1 base from V and 9 bases from J, with 18 bases between. Germline lookup yields CDR1 KGHDR and CDR2 SFDVKD. The CDR3 runs to 16 residues. The CDR3 region is CATSDLGSSSSGEQFF. The CDR3 coding sequence is TGTGCCACCAGTGATTTAGGTAGCTCCAGTAGCGGTGAGCAGTTCTTC.

The chain carries TRBV5-1 and TRBJ1-3; D remains ambiguous. Germline V gene sequence: CDR1 SGHRS, CDR2 YFSETQ. The ends were cut back, 4 bases at V and 0 bases at J, with 17 bases in the middle. This CDR3 is built from 17 residues. DNA of the CDR3: TGCGCCAGCAGCCACCGCCCGGCGGCTGGCTCTGGAAACACCATATATTTT. Its protein is CASSHRPAAGSGNTIYF.

The V and J genes are TRBV7-2 and TRBJ2-1; 10 bases map to TRBD2. The CDR3 consists of 14 residues. From germline, CDR1 is SGHTA and CDR2 FQGNSA. The ends lost 6 bases at V and 10 bases at J; junction bases unmatched: 9. The CDR3 sequence: CASSMQREGFEQFF. The CDR3 coding sequence is TGTGCCAGCAGTATGCAGCGGGAGGGCTTCGAGCAGTTCTTC. Together with reference TRBV7-2 and TRBJ2-1, the CDR3 gives the full variable domain: GAGVSQSPSNKVTEKGKDVELRCDPISGHTALYWYRQSLGQGLEFLIYFQGNSAPDKSGLPSDRFSAERTGGSVSTLTIQRTQQEDSAVYLCASSMQREGFEQFFGPGTRLTVL.

Regarding this clone: The junction does not match germline at one end; this may be a read error. The chain links TRBV5-1 to TRBJ2-7; TRBD2 matches at 11 bases. From germline, CDR1 is SGHRS and CDR2 YFSETQ. CDR3 length: 15 residues. The DNA for the CDR3 is TGCGTCAGCAGCTTGGTAGCGGGAGGGCCCTACGAGCAGTACTTC. Translated, it gives CVSSLVAGGPYEQYF.

V is TRBV6-5 and J is TRBJ2-1, with 9 bases aligning to TRBD2. The V gene's germline CDR1 is MNHEY and CDR2 SVGAGI. CDR3 length equals 15 residues. V lost 6 bases to trimming and J lost 5 bases; unmatched junction nucleotides: 8. The CDR3 spells CASRSGTSSNNEQFF. The CDR3, as DNA: TGTGCCAGCAGGAGCGGGACTAGCTCTAACAATGAGCAGTTCTTC.

The chain is built from TRBV4-1 and TRBJ1-6, with D perhaps matching TRBD1 (5 bases). V gave up 0 bases and J gave up 11 bases, with 14 bases separating them. This CDR3 region has 15 residues. CDR1 and CDR2 from the germline V gene are MGHRA and YSYEKL. This chain's CDR3 is CASSQERTGLTPLHF. The DNA of the CDR3 is TGCGCCAGCAGCCAAGAGCGAACAGGCTTGACACCCCTCCACTTT.

The rearrangement joins TRBV6-5 to TRBJ1-1; D perhaps matches TRBD1 (6 bases). CDR1 is MNHEY, CDR2 SVGAGI, per germline. This CDR3 has 14 amino acids. V lost 6 bases, J lost 4 bases, and 15 bases lay in between. This CDR3 is CASSQTGPSTEAFF. DNA of the CDR3: TGTGCCAGCAGCCAAACAGGGCCGAGCACTGAAGCTTTCTTT.

V and J are TRBV7-2 and TRBJ2-5; 7 nucleotides align to TRBD1. The CDR3 totals 13 residues. The ends lost 2 bases at V and 4 bases at J; junction bases unmatched: 1. Germline V gene data show CDR1 as SGHTA and CDR2 as FQGNSA. CDR3 residues: CASSLNRGETQYF. The CDR3 nucleotides read TGTGCCAGCAGCTTAAACAGGGGAGAGACCCAGTACTTC.

The V gene is TRBV5-5, the J gene TRBJ2-7, with 10 bases lining up with TRBD1. The CDR3 has 14 amino acids. CDR1 and CDR2 from the germline V gene are SGHKS and YYEKEE (reference sequence). Trimming removed 2 bases from V and 4 bases from J; junction bases left unmatched: 3. CDR3 amino acids: CASSFDRGRYEQYF. CDR3 DNA: TGTGCCAGCAGCTTCGACAGGGGGCGGTACGAGCAGTACTTC.

The chain carries TRBV18 and TRBJ2-2, with 10 bases lining up with TRBD2. The CDR3 extends over 15 amino acids. Unmatched junction bases numbered 1, after V lost 1 base and J lost 5 bases. Germline CDR1 reads KGHSH; CDR2 reads LQKENI. The CDR3 loop reads CASSPRLAGTGELFF. The CDR3 DNA reads TGTGCCAGCTCACCACGACTAGCGGGTACCGGGGAGCTGTTTTTT.

This clone has a handful of counts. Other DNA sequences within the sample encode an identical CDR3. The chain uses TRBV6-4 and TRBJ2-2; D call uncertain. Looked up from germline, CDR1 is MRHNA and CDR2 is SNTAGT. The V and J ends lost 4 bases and 1 base respectively, with 4 bases between them. The CDR3 sequence is 13 residues long. CDR3 region: CASSAGNTGELFF. The CDR3 DNA reads as TGTGCCAGCAGTGCGGGGAACACCGGGGAGCTGTTTTTT.

The chain employs TRBV2 and TRBJ2-1; TRBD2 matches at 8 bases. CDR3 length equals 15 residues. The trim removed 4 bases at V and 1 base at J, leaving 3 bases unmatched. The germline gives CDR1 SNHLY, CDR2 FYNNEI. In DNA, the CDR3 is TGTGCCAGCAGTGGAGCGGGAGTGTCCTACAATGAGCAGTTCTTC. Translating it yields CASSGAGVSYNEQFF.

The chain uses TRBV11-3 and TRBJ2-5, with 7 nucleotides matching TRBD2. Germline-derived CDR1 and CDR2 are SGHNT and YENEEA. CDR3 size: 12 residues. V lost 0 bases and J lost 13; bases outside the gene matches: 5. DNA of the CDR3: TGTGCCAGCAGCTTAGATAGTGCTAGCGGGTACTTC. This gives the protein CASSLDSASGYF.

This clone turned up a few times. For the CDR3, the DNA is TGTGCCAGCAGCTTGGCCTCAAAGGTGGAGGGGAACGAGCAGTACTTC. Encoded protein: CASSLASKVEGNEQYF. This rearrangement joins TRBV5-4 to TRBJ2-7; D may be TRBD2 (6 bases). Deletions cut 0 bases from V and 5 bases from J, with 18 bases between. This CDR3 is 16 amino acids long. Germline lookup yields CDR1 SGHNT and CDR2 YYREEE (reference sequence).

V is TRBV9 and J is TRBJ2-1; 7 bases are a match to TRBD2. The ends lost 0 bases at V and 0 bases at J; junction bases unmatched: 3. CDR3 length equals 16 residues. In germline, CDR1 is SGDLS, CDR2 YYNGEE. The CDR3 here is CASSVDKRGSYNEQFF. CDR3 DNA: TGTGCCAGCAGCGTAGATAAGCGGGGCTCCTACAATGAGCAGTTCTTC.

The chain links TRBV28 to TRBJ2-7; 8 bases line up with TRBD2. The V segment lost 0 bases and the J segment 5 bases; nucleotides outside the gene matches: 6. The CDR3 covers 15 residues. CDR1 is MDHEN, CDR2 SYDVKM, per germline. The chain's CDR3 is CASSLWAGGRNEQYF. The CDR3 nucleotides are TGTGCCAGCAGTTTATGGGCGGGGGGCCGGAACGAGCAGTACTTC.

V gene TRBV5-6 combines with J gene TRBJ1-2; 7 bases are a match to TRBD1. Trimming removed 2 bases from V and 7 bases from J; junction bases left unmatched: 5. The germline V gene encodes CDR1 SGHDT and CDR2 YYEEEE. The CDR3 is 13 amino acids. CDR3 coding DNA: TGTGCCAGCAGCTTAGGGACAGTTTTTGGCTACACCTTC. Translation: CASSLGTVFGYTF.

V usage is TRBV6-6 and J usage is TRBJ1-2, with unresolved D. The CDR3 has 13 residues. Germline CDR1 is MNHNY and CDR2 is SVGAGI (reference sequence). V lost 8 bases to trimming and J lost 6 bases, with 16 bases between them. CDR3 sequence: CASFIRTENGYTF. CDR3 in DNA: TGTGCCAGCTTTATTCGTACAGAGAATGGCTACACCTTC.